What follows are 13 T cell receptor beta chains derived from one specimen sequenced in a study of blood T cell repertoires in COVID-19. TCRdb's table, derived via immunoSEQ multiplex PCR, lists solely in-frame clones and lacks some. This sample has about 160,000 clones, with around 80% found just once. Material: PBMCs or T cells enriched from blood (not recorded which). The receptor source for this set is a man aged 35 to 55 who had recovered from COVID-19.

The chain links TRBV29-1 to TRBJ1-1, with D perhaps TRBD1 (6 bases). Germline V CDR1 and CDR2: SQVTM, ANQGSEA. The CDR3 loop spans 12 amino acids. V lost 5 bases, J lost 7 bases, and 14 bases lay in between. The CDR3, as DNA: TGCAGCGTTATACAGGGAGTTAATGAAGCTTTCTTT. Translating it yields CSVIQGVNEAFF.

This chain joins TRBV5-4 and TRBJ2-1; D may be TRBD2 (5 bases). With 4 bases removed from V and 3 bases from J, the gap between germline ends came to 5 bases. The CDR3 sequence is 12 residues long. Germline assignment: CDR1 SGHNT and CDR2 YYREEE (reference sequence). CDR3: CASSRDYNEQFF. The CDR3 nucleotides are TGTGCCAGCAGCCGGGACTACAATGAGCAGTTCTTC.

The chain carries TRBV5-1 and TRBJ1-2; 7 bases line up with TRBD1. Looked up from germline, CDR1 is SGHRS and CDR2 is YFSETQ. The CDR3 is made up of 14 amino acids. Losses at the gene ends were 6 bases for V and 3 bases for J; bases not matched to a gene: 8. The CDR3 DNA follows: TGCGCCAGCAACAACGCAGGGGGAGACTATGGCTACACCTTC. Its protein is CASNNAGGDYGYTF.

The chain has TRBV7-9 and TRBJ1-2; 7 bases match TRBD1. J was trimmed by 5 bases and V by 1 base; bases with no gene match: 4. Germline V CDR1 and CDR2: SEHNR, FQNEAQ (reference sequence). This CDR3 contains 14 residues. The chain's CDR3 is CASSLEAGGYGYTF. The CDR3 coding sequence is TGTGCCAGCAGCTTAGAAGCAGGGGGGTATGGCTACACCTTC.

The chain is built from TRBV18 and TRBJ1-2, with D tentatively TRBD1 (6 bases). The CDR3 length is 17 residues. Per the germline V gene, CDR1 is KGHSH and CDR2 is LQKENI. V was pared by 2 bases and J by 5 bases, with 21 bases between. CDR3 amino acids: CASSPVSSPGDPYGYTF. CDR3 in DNA: TGTGCCAGCTCACCAGTATCGTCGCCAGGGGACCCATATGGCTACACCTTC. Full variable domain (rest looked up from reference TRBV18 and TRBJ1-2): NAGVMQNPRHLVRRRGQEARLRCSPMKGHSHVYWYRQLPEEGLKFMVYLQKENIIDESGMPKERFSAEFPKEGPSILRIQQVVRGDSAAYFCASSPVSSPGDPYGYTFGSGTRLTVV.

This chain links TRBV2 with TRBJ1-5, with D possibly TRBD1 on 5 matching bases. CDR1 SNHLY and CDR2 FYNNEI come from the germline V gene. Trimming stripped 5 bases from V and 3 bases from J, with 11 bases between. The CDR3 runs 14 residues. The CDR3 region is CASSPTVNNQPQHF. CDR3 DNA sequence: TGTGCCAGCAGTCCGACAGTAAACAATCAGCCCCAGCATTTT.

V usage is TRBV6-5 and J usage is TRBJ2-3; 9 bases fit TRBD2. J lost 0 bases, V lost 2 bases, and 3 bases had no gene match. The CDR3 extends over 16 amino acids. The V gene's germline CDR1 is MNHEY and CDR2 SVGAGI. CDR3 coding DNA: TGTGCCAGCAGTTACCGCGGGGGGGTAAGCACAGATACGCAGTATTTT. Protein product: CASSYRGGVSTDTQYF.

The rearrangement joins TRBV6-5 to TRBJ2-5; 8 positions match TRBD1. Germline CDR1 MNHEY, CDR2 SVGAGI. This CDR3 region has 14 residues. The trim removed 6 bases at V and 3 bases at J, leaving 6 bases unmatched. The CDR3 DNA is TGTGCCAGCAGAGCCGGGACAGGAGAAGAGACCCAGTACTTC. This encodes CASRAGTGEETQYF.

The chain is built from TRBV11-2 and TRBJ1-1, with D unresolved. Trimming cost V 6 bases and J 1 base, with 12 bases left between them. The CDR3 loop spans 14 amino acids. The germline V gene has CDR1 SGHAT and CDR2 FQNNGV. For the CDR3, the DNA is TGTGCCAGCAGTCGCGGGCCCACGAACACTGAAGCTTTCTTT. This gives the protein CASSRGPTNTEAFF.

The CDR3: CATSDFLRDRDYGLREQYV. The CDR3 DNA follows: TGTGCCACCAGTGATTTCTTGAGAGACCGGGACTATGGTTTGCGCGAGCAGTACGTC. The chain combines TRBV24-1 with TRBJ2-7; 7 nucleotides agree with TRBD2. J lost 6 bases, V lost 1 base, and 20 bases had no gene match. Germline V lookup: CDR1 KGHDR, CDR2 SFDVKD. The CDR3 spans 19 residues.

The CDR3 reads CASSKIPGQGGNEQFF. The CDR3 nucleotides are TGTGCCAGCAGCAAGATCCCGGGACAGGGAGGGAATGAGCAGTTCTTC. V usage is TRBV3-1 (or the pseudogene TRBV3-2) and J usage is TRBJ2-1; 9 nucleotides agree with TRBD1. V lost 5 bases to trimming and J lost 7 bases; unmatched junction nucleotides: 12. This CDR3 contains 16 residues. Germline CDR1 is LGHDT and CDR2 is YNNKEL (reference sequence).

The chain carries TRBV6-6 and TRBJ1-4; TRBD1 might be the D (6 bases). Germline V gives CDR1 MNHNY, CDR2 SVGAGI (reference sequence). CDR3 length equals 14 residues. V was clipped by 6 bases and J by 7 bases, with 15 bases between them. Here the CDR3 reads CASSPGGASEKLFF. As DNA, the CDR3 is TGTGCCAGCAGCCCCGGGGGGGCAAGTGAAAAACTGTTTTTT.

The CDR3 loop is CASSHPRTGQTPSTDTQYF. The CDR3 nucleotides are TGTGCCAGCAGCCACCCCAGGACAGGGCAGACTCCTAGCACAGATACGCAGTATTTT. The chain employs TRBV3-1 (or the pseudogene TRBV3-2) and TRBJ2-3; 8 bases align to TRBD1. J was trimmed by 0 bases and V by 3 bases; bases with no gene match: 14. The CDR3 totals 19 residues. Germline V CDR1 and CDR2: LGHDT, YNNKEL (reference sequence).